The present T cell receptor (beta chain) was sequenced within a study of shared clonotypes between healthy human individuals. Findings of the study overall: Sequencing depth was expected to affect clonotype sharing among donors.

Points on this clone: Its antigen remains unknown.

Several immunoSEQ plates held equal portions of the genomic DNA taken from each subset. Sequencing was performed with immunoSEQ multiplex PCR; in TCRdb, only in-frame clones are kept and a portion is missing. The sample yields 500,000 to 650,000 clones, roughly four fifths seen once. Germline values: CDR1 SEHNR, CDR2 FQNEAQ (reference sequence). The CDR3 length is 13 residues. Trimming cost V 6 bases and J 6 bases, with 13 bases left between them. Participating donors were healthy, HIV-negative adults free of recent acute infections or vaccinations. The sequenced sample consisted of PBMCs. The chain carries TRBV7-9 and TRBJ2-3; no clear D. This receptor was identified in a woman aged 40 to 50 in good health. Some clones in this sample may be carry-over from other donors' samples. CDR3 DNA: TGTGCCAGCAGTCCCTCCGCGAGGGATACGCAGTATTTT. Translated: CASSPSARDTQYF.